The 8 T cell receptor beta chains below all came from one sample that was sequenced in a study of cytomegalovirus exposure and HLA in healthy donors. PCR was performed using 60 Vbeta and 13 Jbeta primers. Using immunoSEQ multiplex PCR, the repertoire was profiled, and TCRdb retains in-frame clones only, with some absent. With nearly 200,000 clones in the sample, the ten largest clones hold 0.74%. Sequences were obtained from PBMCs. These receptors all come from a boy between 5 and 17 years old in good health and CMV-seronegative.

CDR3 in DNA: TGTGCCAGTTCACAGGGTAGCACAGATACGCAGTATTTT. Protein: CASSQGSTDTQYF. The V call is TRBV19, the J call TRBJ2-3, with TRBD1 as a possible D gene (6 bases). Trimming left V 8 bases short and J 0 bases short, with 9 bases between. Germline loops: CDR1 LNHDA, CDR2 SQIVND (reference sequence). The CDR3 totals 13 residues.

CDR3 coding DNA: TGTGCCAGCAAACCTCTAGCGGGGGGAAAAGCGGGATACGAGCAGTACTTC. Residues: CASKPLAGGKAGYEQYF. J is TRBJ2-7 and V is TRBV28, with 11 bases matching TRBD2. The CDR3 covers 17 residues. V was pared by 7 bases and J by 4 bases, with 15 bases of the junction left unmatched. Germline V lookup: CDR1 MDHEN, CDR2 SYDVKM.

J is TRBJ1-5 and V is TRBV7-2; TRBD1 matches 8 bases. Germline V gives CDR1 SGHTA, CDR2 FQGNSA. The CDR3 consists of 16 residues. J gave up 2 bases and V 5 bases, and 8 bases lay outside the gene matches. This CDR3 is CASSPYPTGGNQPQHF. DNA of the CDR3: TGTGCCAGCAGCCCTTACCCGACAGGGGGCAATCAGCCCCAGCATTTT.

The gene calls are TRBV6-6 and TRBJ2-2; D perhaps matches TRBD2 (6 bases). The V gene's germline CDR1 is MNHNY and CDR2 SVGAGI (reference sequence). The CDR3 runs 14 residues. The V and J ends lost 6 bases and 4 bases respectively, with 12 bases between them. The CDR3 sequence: CASSPGTLTGELFF. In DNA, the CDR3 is TGTGCCAGCAGCCCCGGGACTCTCACCGGGGAGCTGTTTTTT.

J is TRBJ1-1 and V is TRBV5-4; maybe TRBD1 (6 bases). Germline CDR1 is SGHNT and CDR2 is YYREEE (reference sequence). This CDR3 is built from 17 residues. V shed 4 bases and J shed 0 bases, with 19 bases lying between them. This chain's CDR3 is CASSNAGGPYMNTEAFF. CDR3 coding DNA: TGTGCCAGCAGCAACGCGGGGGGGCCGTACATGAACACTGAAGCTTTCTTT.

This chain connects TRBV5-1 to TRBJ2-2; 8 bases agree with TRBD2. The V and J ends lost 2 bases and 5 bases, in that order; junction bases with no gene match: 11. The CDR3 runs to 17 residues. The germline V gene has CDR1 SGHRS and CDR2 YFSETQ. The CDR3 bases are TGCGCCAGCAGCTTCGGTTCCGGGACTAGTGGGACCGGGGAGCTGTTTTTT. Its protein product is CASSFGSGTSGTGELFF.

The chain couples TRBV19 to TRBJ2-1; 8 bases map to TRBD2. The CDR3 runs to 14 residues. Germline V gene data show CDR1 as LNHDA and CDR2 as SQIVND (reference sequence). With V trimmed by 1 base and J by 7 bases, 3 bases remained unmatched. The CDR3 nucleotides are TGTGCCAGTAGTATAGCGGGGGGGCTAAATGAGCAGTTCTTC. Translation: CASSIAGGLNEQFF. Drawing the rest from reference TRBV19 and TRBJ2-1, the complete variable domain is DGGITQSPKYLFRKEGQNVTLSCEQNLNHDAMYWYRQDPGQGLRLIYYSQIVNDFQKGDIAEGYSVSREKKESFPLTVTSAQKNPTAFYLCASSIAGGLNEQFFGPGTRLTVL.

The DNA for the CDR3 is TGTGCCATCAGGCGGGACAGAGACACCCAAGAGACCCAGTACTTC. Its translation is CAIRRDRDTQETQYF. The chain couples TRBV10-3 to TRBJ2-5; perhaps TRBD1 as D (7 bases). The CDR3 sequence is 15 residues long. Germline CDR1 is ENHRY and CDR2 is SYGVKD. V shed 6 bases and J shed 1 base, with 15 bases lying between them.